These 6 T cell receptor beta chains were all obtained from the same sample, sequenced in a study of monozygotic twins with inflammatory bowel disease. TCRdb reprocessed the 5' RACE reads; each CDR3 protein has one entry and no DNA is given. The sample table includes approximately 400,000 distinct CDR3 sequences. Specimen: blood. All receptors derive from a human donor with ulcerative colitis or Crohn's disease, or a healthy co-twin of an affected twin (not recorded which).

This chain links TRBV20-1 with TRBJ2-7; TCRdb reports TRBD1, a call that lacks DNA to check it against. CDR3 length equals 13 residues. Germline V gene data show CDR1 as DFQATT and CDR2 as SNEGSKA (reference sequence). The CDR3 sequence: CSTYRGQLNEQYF.

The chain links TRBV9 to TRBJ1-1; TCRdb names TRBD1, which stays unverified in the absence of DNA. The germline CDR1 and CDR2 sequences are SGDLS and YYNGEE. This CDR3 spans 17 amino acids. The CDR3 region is CASSALPGARSGTEAFF.

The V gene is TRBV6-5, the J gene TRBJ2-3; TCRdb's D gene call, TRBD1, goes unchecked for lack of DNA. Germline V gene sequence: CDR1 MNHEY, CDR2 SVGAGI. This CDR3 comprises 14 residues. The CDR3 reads CASIRGTSLNTQYF.

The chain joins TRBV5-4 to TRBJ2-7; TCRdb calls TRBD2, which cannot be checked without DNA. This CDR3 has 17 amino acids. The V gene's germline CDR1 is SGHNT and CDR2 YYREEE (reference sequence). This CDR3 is CASSYNGRGPEPYEQYF. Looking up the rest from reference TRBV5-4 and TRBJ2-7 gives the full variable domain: ETGVTQSPTHLIKTRGQQVTLRCSSQSGHNTVSWYQQALGQGPQFIFQYYREEENGRGNFPPRFSGLQFPNYSSELNVNALELDDSALYLCASSYNGRGPEPYEQYFGPGTRLTVT.

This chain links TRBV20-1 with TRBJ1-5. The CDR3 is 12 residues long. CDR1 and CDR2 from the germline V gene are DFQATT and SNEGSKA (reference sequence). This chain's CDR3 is CSALGQYQPQHF.

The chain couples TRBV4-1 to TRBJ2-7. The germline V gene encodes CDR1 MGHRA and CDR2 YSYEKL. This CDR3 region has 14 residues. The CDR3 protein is CASTPMEGPYEQYF.